This T cell receptor beta chain was recovered during a study of shared clonotypes between healthy human individuals (dated by TCRdb to the early 2020s). Broadly, across the study: The cohort included three men and a couple of women between 18 and 49 years of age. To estimate repertoire size and how much clonotypes are shared between individuals, the study performed deep sequencing of blood TCR repertoires from a handful of healthy adults. To increase sequencing depth and limit assay-specific biases, TCR repertoire library preparation and sequencing were carried out by different laboratories using diverse techniques. Per donor, leukapheresis produced somewhere between about 0.9 and 9.5 billion PBMCs.

Clipping removes 5 bases from V and 3 bases from J, with 3 as the unmatched junction base count. The germline V gene gives CDR1 as MDHEN and CDR2 as SYDVKM. Counted from cysteine to phenylalanine, this CDR3 has 15 amino acids. This entry keeps only the CDR3 DNA: 45 bases, framed from base 1. The donors were healthy, HIV-negative adults who had no recently reported acute infections or vaccinations. All donors were Caucasian adults living in Nashville, Tennessee, USA. For unsorted samples, roughly 91 million PBMCs were counted, and genomic DNA was extracted using the QIAamp DNA Blood Mini kit. Blood was collected by leukapheresis, and PBMCs were isolated by Ficoll-Histopaque density gradient centrifugation and then cryopreserved in liquid nitrogen vapor phase. Broader findings and caveats from the paper: Pairwise subsampling led to the expectation that sequencing depth would affect the degree of clonotype sharing among donors. Sampling was restricted to blood, and TCR repertoires in tissue are likely to differ from TCR repertoires in blood. The small number of donors limited the genetic and exposure-history diversity represented.

TCR CDR3 regions were amplified from genomic DNA by multiplex PCR using the deep immunoSEQ assay. Extracted genomic DNA from each cell subset was distributed evenly across all wells of several immunoSEQ 96-well plates, and each plate was treated as a replicate. For unsorted PBMC, each replicate PCR was loaded with roughly 330 ng genomic DNA, equivalent to 30,000 or so T cell genomes. Genomic DNA from unsorted PBMC was sequenced over ten immunoSEQ deep assay plates. The purified libraries were quantified using a Qubit 3.0 fluorometer, sized with a Bioanalyzer 2100, and then quantified again using the KAPA Library Quantification kit. Each immunoSEQ 96-well plate was sequenced on its own single-read 150-cycle Illumina NextSeq 550 flow cell. As for how the authors treated the data: Because only junctional sequences without quality scores were contained in the immunoSEQ output, filtering matching that applied to full-length reads could not be performed. Sequences were annotated with PyIR, a Python wrapper for IgBLAST v1.9, using IMGT germline references to assign V/J genes and CDR3. Any read was removed if the V/J assignment was weak (E-value above 1e-6), the CDR3 was missing, or the read contained stop codons, out-of-frame junctions, or ambiguous translated residues. A V3J clonotype was defined by an identical inferred V gene, J gene, and CDR3 amino acid sequence. The percentage overlap between two repertoires was calculated by dividing the number of shared unique clonotypes by the size of the smaller repertoire. Three approaches were used to assess repertoire richness: RTK rarefaction, the Chao1 estimator, and Recon v2.1 estimates of unobserved clonotypes. TCRdb retrieved this table from immuneACCESS and kept in-frame rearrangements only. Not all clones are present; in checked studies, unresolved V genes account for under half, and no reason is known for the remainder. V, J and clone size reflect that table, while D and trimming were determined from the DNA. This sample gives some 490,000 clones in total; around 73% of them show up just once. The top ten hold 12% of the sample.

Regarding this clone: No cognate antigen has been identified for it. The sample holds no much larger clone one base away, and base qualities are not on file.

Sequencing was performed on PBMCs. The V gene is TRBV28 and the J gene is TRBJ2-7, with TRBD2 matching 14 junction bases. This sequence was found in a woman in her thirties or forties in good health. Some clones in this sample may be carry-over from other donors' samples. The CDR3 is CASSGTSGSDYEQYF. The sequenced DNA is TGTGCCAGCAGTGGGACTAGCGGGAGCGACTACGAGCAGTACTTC.